Below are 29 T cell receptor beta chains sequenced from a single sample in a study of T cell responses to AZD1222 COVID-19 vaccine (dated by TCRdb to about 2021). Libraries were built with the immunoSEQ multiplex PCR assay. Not all clones reach the TCRdb copy of this immuneACCESS table, which keeps in-frame sequences only. Checked studies attribute under half of the gap to unresolved V genes and leave the rest unexplained. The sample table shows about 150,000 clones, and approximately 90% are seen once. Roughly 3.1% of the sample rests with the top ten. In the paper's terms, the time point label means: baseline before first vaccination. The sequences come from peripheral blood, collected on day 0 of AZD1222 vaccination. The receptors derive from an adult in good health.

V usage is TRBV10-3 and J usage is TRBJ1-3; D is uncertain. V was shortened by 3 bases and J by 0 bases, with 12 bases between the two germline ends. This CDR3 has 16 amino acids. Germline V gene lookup returns CDR1 ENHRY and CDR2 SYGVKD. DNA for the CDR3: TGTGCCATCAGTGATAGAGGAGGAACCTCTGGAAACACCATATATTTT. This gives the protein CAISDRGGTSGNTIYF.

The chain carries TRBV9 and TRBJ2-1, with D tentatively TRBD1 (6 bases). The germline V and J ends were trimmed by 2 bases and 8 bases, with 17 bases remaining between them. The CDR3 loop spans 15 amino acids. Germline CDR1 reads SGDLS; CDR2 reads YYNGEE. The CDR3 loop is CASSVDQGPPHEQFF. The CDR3 bases are TGTGCCAGCAGCGTCGATCAGGGGCCGCCCCATGAGCAGTTCTTC.

V usage is TRBV4-3 and J usage is TRBJ2-3; a possible D gene is TRBD2 (5 bases). Deletions cut 2 bases from V and 4 bases from J, with 25 bases between. CDR1 is LGHNA and CDR2 is YSLEER in the germline V gene. The CDR3 covers 19 residues. CDR3 residues: CASSQQQIGLPMSPDTQYF. The CDR3 nucleotides are TGCGCCAGCAGCCAACAACAAATTGGACTTCCTATGTCTCCAGATACGCAGTATTTT.

This clone was seen just once. The chain recombines TRBV11-2 with TRBJ2-7; D uncertain. The CDR3 length is 14 residues. Germline V gene sequence: CDR1 SGHAT, CDR2 FQNNGV. The V and J ends lost 5 bases and 0 bases respectively, with 11 bases between them. In DNA, the CDR3 is TGTGCCAGCAGCCTCATGTCGAACTCCTACGAGCAGTACTTC. Residues: CASSLMSNSYEQYF.

The chain carries TRBV24-1 and TRBJ2-5; 8 bases align to TRBD1. The germline gives CDR1 KGHDR, CDR2 SFDVKD. J lost 1 base, V lost 9 bases, and 3 bases had no gene match. The CDR3 extends over 13 amino acids. DNA of the CDR3: TGTGCCACCTATGGGACAGGCCAAGAGACCCAGTACTTC. Its protein product is CATYGTGQETQYF.

The V and J genes are TRBV25-1 and TRBJ2-7; maybe TRBD2 (6 bases). Germline V lookup: CDR1 MGHDK, CDR2 SYGVNS. CDR3 length: 16 amino acids. V dropped 1 base and J dropped 3 bases, with 16 bases sitting between them. CDR3 sequence reads: CASSEFGREVDYEQYF. CDR3 DNA: TGTGCCAGCAGTGAATTTGGCAGGGAGGTCGACTACGAGCAGTACTTC.

The rearrangement joins TRBV5-6 to TRBJ2-3; TRBD2 agrees at 8 bases. After removal of 5 bases from V and 5 bases from J, the junction contained 7 bases not matched to a gene. This CDR3 spans 14 amino acids. Germline V gives CDR1 SGHDT, CDR2 YYEEEE. The CDR3, as DNA: TGTGCCAGCAGGGCGGGACTAGGTGGAGATACGCAGTATTTT. As protein: CASRAGLGGDTQYF.

The chain joins TRBV5-4 to TRBJ2-1; no definite D call. Germline V CDR1 and CDR2: SGHNT, YYREEE (reference sequence). The CDR3 consists of 16 residues. V was trimmed by 6 bases and J by 8 bases, leaving 24 bases between them. CDR3 in amino acids: CASTPEPGPLSDEQFF. CDR3 bases: TGTGCCAGCACCCCCGAACCGGGCCCGCTAAGCGATGAGCAGTTCTTC.

The chain is built from TRBV7-2 and TRBJ2-5, with 7 positions matching TRBD2. This CDR3 has 16 residues. Looked up from germline, CDR1 is SGHTA and CDR2 is FQGNSA. Germline trimming cut 2 bases from V and 4 bases from J; bases unmatched to any gene: 10. The CDR3 sequence is CASSLSGRAGGETQYF. The CDR3 DNA reads TGTGCCAGCAGCTTAAGTGGGAGGGCCGGGGGAGAGACCCAGTACTTC.

The gene calls are TRBV6-1 and TRBJ2-7, with 8 bases lining up with TRBD2. Germline CDR1 reads MNHNS; CDR2 reads SASEGT. Trimming took 1 base from V and 1 from J; bases not matched to a gene: 6. This CDR3 region has 16 residues. This chain's CDR3 is CASSEVSGGGSYEQYF. As DNA, the CDR3 is TGTGCCAGCAGTGAAGTTAGCGGCGGGGGGTCCTACGAGCAGTACTTC.

Points on this clone: This sample includes further DNA sequences coding for the same CDR3. V usage is TRBV27 and J usage is TRBJ2-7; D may be TRBD1 (6 bases). This CDR3 contains 16 residues. Trimming took 6 bases from V and 0 from J, leaving 18 bases between them. Germline CDR1 is MNHEY and CDR2 is SMNVEV (reference sequence). Here the CDR3 DNA reads TGTGCCAGCAGACCGACCGACAGGCCTTACTCCTACGAGCAGTACTTC. This codes for CASRPTDRPYSYEQYF.

The chain carries TRBV5-4 and TRBJ1-1; D not resolved. Germline CDR1 SGHNT, CDR2 YYREEE (reference sequence). The CDR3 has 17 amino acids. The ends were cut back, 3 bases at V and 0 bases at J, with 18 bases in the middle. The CDR3 reads CASSSGEDLILNTEAFF. CDR3 in DNA: TGTGCCAGCAGCTCTGGCGAGGATCTTATTCTGAACACTGAAGCTTTCTTT.

The rearrangement uses TRBV7-9 and TRBJ2-7; 7 positions match TRBD1. The trim removed 5 bases at V and 3 bases at J, leaving 10 bases unmatched. The CDR3 loop spans 15 amino acids. Germline V gene data show CDR1 as SEHNR and CDR2 as FQNEAQ (reference sequence). The CDR3: CASSPQDRTLYEQYF. The CDR3 coding sequence is TGTGCCAGCAGCCCACAGGACAGGACCCTCTACGAGCAGTACTTC.

The chain recombines TRBV3-1 (or the pseudogene TRBV3-2) with TRBJ2-5; no clear D. The ends were cut back, 0 bases at V and 5 bases at J, with 13 bases in the middle. Germline values: CDR1 LGHDT, CDR2 YNNKEL (reference sequence). This CDR3 is 15 amino acids long. CDR3 bases: TGTGCCAGCAGCCAAGACTTCCTAGGAAGGGAGACCCAGTACTTC. This encodes CASSQDFLGRETQYF.

This chain links TRBV2 with TRBJ2-2, with D perhaps being TRBD1 or TRBD2 (6 bases each). The CDR3 has 12 residues. Trimming stripped 7 bases from V and 6 bases from J, with 9 bases between. Germline assignment: CDR1 SNHLY and CDR2 FYNNEI. Written as DNA, the CDR3 is TGTGCCAGCATTCGGGGGCCCGGGGAGCTGTTTTTT. Translating gives CASIRGPGELFF.

The CDR3 sequence is CASSGFRDEQYF. The DNA of the CDR3 is TGCGCCAGCAGTGGATTCCGGGACGAGCAGTACTTC. The chain recombines TRBV10-2 with TRBJ2-7, with D hard to call. Trimming pared 4 bases from V and 5 bases from J, leaving 9 bases between. This CDR3 region has 12 residues. CDR1 and CDR2 (germline): WSHSY, SAAADI.

This chain connects TRBV19 to TRBJ1-4, with D unresolved. The CDR3 is 14 amino acids. V gave up 6 bases and J gave up 0 bases, with 8 bases separating them. Germline V gene sequence: CDR1 LNHDA, CDR2 SQIVND (reference sequence). In nucleotides, the CDR3 is TGTGCCAGTAGCCCGACGACAACTAATGAAAAACTGTTTTTT. Its translation is CASSPTTTNEKLFF.

The chain has TRBV4-3 and TRBJ1-6; tentative D call: TRBD1 (6 bases). V lost 4 bases, J lost 6 bases, and 19 bases lay in between. The germline V gene encodes CDR1 LGHNA and CDR2 YSLEER. This CDR3 is 17 amino acids long. CDR3 nucleotide sequence: TGCGCCAGCAGCCCTAGAGGTCGGGCACAGGGTAATTCACCCCTCCACTTT. Translated: CASSPRGRAQGNSPLHF.

The DNA for the CDR3 is TGTGCCAGCAGTTATTTAGGGCAGGTCGAGACCCAGTACTTC. Protein product: CASSYLGQVETQYF. The V call is TRBV6-5, the J call TRBJ2-5; no clear D gene. Germline V gene sequence: CDR1 MNHEY, CDR2 SVGAGI. There are 14 residues in the CDR3. V was cut by 3 bases and J by 5 bases, with 13 bases left in between.

V usage is TRBV29-1 and J usage is TRBJ1-1; 8 bases line up with TRBD1. Losses at the gene ends were 7 bases for V and 2 bases for J; bases not matched to a gene: 12. The CDR3 contains 15 residues. The germline CDR1 and CDR2 sequences are SQVTM and ANQGSEA. CDR3 sequence (DNA): TGCAGCGCCAGTAATCCGGGACAGGCTAACACTGAAGCTTTCTTT. This sequence encodes CSASNPGQANTEAFF.

The chain is built from TRBV18 and TRBJ2-7, with 8 nucleotides matching TRBD1. CDR1 and CDR2 from the germline V gene are KGHSH and LQKENI. The length of the CDR3 is 17 residues. Unmatched junction bases numbered 13, after V lost 6 bases and J lost 0 bases. The CDR3 here is CASSPPGRGLSSYEQYF. The DNA for the CDR3 is TGTGCCAGCTCCCCCCCGGGCAGGGGGCTAAGCTCCTACGAGCAGTACTTC. Based on the CDR3 plus reference TRBV18 and TRBJ2-7, the full variable domain is NAGVMQNPRHLVRRRGQEARLRCSPMKGHSHVYWYRQLPEEGLKFMVYLQKENIIDESGMPKERFSAEFPKEGPSILRIQQVVRGDSAAYFCASSPPGRGLSSYEQYFGPGTRLTVT.

J is TRBJ1-1 and V is TRBV27, with D tentatively TRBD1 (5 bases). Trimming cost V 7 bases and J 5 bases, with 8 bases left between them. The CDR3 is 11 amino acids. Looked up from germline, CDR1 is MNHEY and CDR2 is SMNVEV (reference sequence). CDR3 nucleotides: TGTGCCAGCAACCAGGGAACTGAAGCTTTCTTT. This translates into CASNQGTEAFF.

The genes are TRBV19 and TRBJ2-4, with 8 bases fitting TRBD1. V trimming: 6 bases; J trimming: 9 bases; junction bases outside the gene matches: 13. The CDR3 runs 15 residues. CDR1 LNHDA and CDR2 SQIVND come from the germline V gene (reference sequence). The DNA of the CDR3 is TGTGCCAGTAGACAGCGGCCGCAGGGGGCCGGCATTCAGTACTTC. Translation gives CASRQRPQGAGIQYF.

The sample holds one count of this clone. This chain joins TRBV5-6 and TRBJ1-2, with D possibly TRBD1 on 6 matching bases. The V end was cut by 3 bases, the J end by 1 base, with 7 bases between. CDR1 and CDR2 (germline): SGHDT, YYEEEE. The CDR3 contains 13 residues. The CDR3 DNA is TGTGCCAGCAGCTCGGACAGTAACTATGGCTACACCTTC. This sequence encodes CASSSDSNYGYTF. The full variable domain, completed using reference TRBV5-6 and TRBJ1-2, is DAGVTQSPTHLIKTRGQQVTLRCSPKSGHDTVSWYQQALGQGPQFIFQYYEEEERQRGNFPDRFSGHQFPNYSSELNVNALLLGDSALYLCASSSDSNYGYTFGSGTRLTVV.

The rearrangement joins TRBV10-3 to TRBJ1-5; 11 bases are shared with TRBD1. From germline, CDR1 is ENHRY and CDR2 SYGVKD. J gave up 6 bases and V 3 bases, and 7 bases lay outside the gene matches. The CDR3 has 16 amino acids. This CDR3 reads CAISDAGTGGGQPQHF. The CDR3 DNA follows: TGTGCCATCAGTGACGCCGGGACAGGGGGTGGTCAGCCCCAGCATTTT.

This clone was detected only once. This rearrangement joins TRBV7-2 to TRBJ2-3, with 10 bases lining up with TRBD2. There are 16 residues in the CDR3. Trimming took 5 bases from V and 0 from J; bases not matched to a gene: 5. Germline V gives CDR1 SGHTA, CDR2 FQGNSA. The CDR3, as DNA: TGTGCCAGCAGCCCGCAGACTAGCGGGAGCACAGATACGCAGTATTTT. It yields the protein CASSPQTSGSTDTQYF.

This clone came up a few times. V gene TRBV6-5 combines with J gene TRBJ2-3; D tentatively reads TRBD1 or TRBD2 (6 bases each). The CDR3 runs 16 residues. Trimming took 2 bases from V and 4 from J, leaving 16 bases between them. The germline CDR1 and CDR2 sequences are MNHEY and SVGAGI. For the CDR3, the DNA is TGTGCCAGCAGTTACCAGGGACACCCGGGGGCAGATACGCAGTATTTT. Its protein is CASSYQGHPGADTQYF.

The J gene is TRBJ1-4, the V gene TRBV20-1, with D possibly matching TRBD1 (5 bases). V shed 3 bases and J shed 3 bases, with 11 bases lying between them. This CDR3 contains 14 residues. Germline CDR1 and CDR2: DFQATT and SNEGSKA (reference sequence). CDR3 sequence reads: CSASPGAPNEKLFF. In DNA, the CDR3 is TGCAGTGCTAGTCCCGGGGCCCCTAATGAAAAACTGTTTTTT.

CDR3 residues: CASRTVSGVSPDGYTF. In nucleotides, the CDR3 is TGTGCCAGCAGGACCGTAAGCGGGGTTTCGCCTGATGGCTACACCTTC. The V gene is TRBV4-2, the J gene TRBJ1-2, with D uncertain. With 6 bases removed from V and 6 bases from J, the gap between germline ends came to 23 bases. The length of the CDR3 is 16 residues. Germline loops: CDR1 LGHNA, CDR2 YNFKEQ.